Listed below are T cell receptor beta chains from one sample, sequenced in a study of T cell responses to AZD1222 COVID-19 vaccine. TCRdb keeps only in-frame clones here, not all; method: immunoSEQ multiplex PCR. The sample holds 150,000 to 200,000 clones; about nine tenths are singletons and the top ten take approximately 5.9%. The specimen was peripheral blood, collected 28 days after the second AZD1222 dose. The receptors stem from an adult who received the AZD1222 COVID-19 vaccine. CDR3s include the opening cysteine and the closing phenylalanine or tryptophan. A D gene is named only where the DNA matches it firmly. Clone size is given for some rows only: seen once, a few or many times, or a class if the clone is expanded.

V	D	J	size	CDR3	DNA
TRBV10-3	TRBD1	TRBJ1-5	.	CAISAGGSNQPQHF	TGTGCCATCAGTGCAGGGGGTAGCAATCAGCCCCAGCATTTT
TRBV20-1	TRBD2	TRBJ2-1	.	CSARQREKQFF	TGCAGTGCTAGACAGCGGGAGAAGCAGTTCTTC
TRBV14	.	TRBJ1-4	.	CASSQLLSTNEKLFF	TGTGCCAGCAGCCAACTCCTATCAACTAATGAAAAACTGTTTTTT
TRBV3-1/TRBV3-2	.	TRBJ1-4	.	CASSQDPGMNNEKLFF	TGTGCCAGCAGCCAAGATCCCGGGATGAATAATGAAAAACTGTTTTTT
TRBV18	TRBD1	TRBJ2-1	.	CASSPETGGEQFF	TGTGCCAGCTCACCGGAGACAGGGGGCGAGCAGTTCTTC
TRBV29-1	.	TRBJ2-7	.	CSVRIPAGYEQYF	TGCAGCGTCCGTATTCCCGCGGGCTACGAGCAGTACTTC
TRBV6-4	.	TRBJ1-5	.	CASSESGYDQPQHF	TGTGCCAGCAGTGAGTCAGGGTATGATCAGCCCCAGCATTTT
TRBV28	.	TRBJ2-3	.	CASSLFGTLATDTQYF	TGTGCCAGCAGTTTATTCGGGACGCTTGCCACAGATACGCAGTATTTT
TRBV25-1	.	TRBJ1-2	once	CASSEFGIIYGYTF	TGTGCCAGCAGTGAATTTGGGATTATCTATGGCTACACCTTC
TRBV28	TRBD1	TRBJ2-2	once	CASSSLAGTANTGELFF	TGTGCCAGCAGTTCCTTAGCCGGGACAGCGAACACCGGGGAGCTGTTTTTT
TRBV28	TRBD1	TRBJ2-5	.	CASSGVGTGEETQYF	TGTGCCAGCAGTGGGGTGGGGACAGGGGAAGAGACCCAGTACTTC
TRBV19	.	TRBJ1-5	.	CASRDQAGFGEPQHF	TGTGCCAGTAGGGACCAGGCAGGGTTCGGGGAGCCCCAGCATTTT
TRBV18	TRBD1	TRBJ2-4	.	CASSPLGRGPKNIQYF	TGTGCCAGCTCACCACTCGGCAGGGGGCCCAAAAACATTCAGTACTTC
TRBV7-9	.	TRBJ2-7	.	CASSPRAGAHEQYF	TGTGCCAGCAGCCCAAGGGCAGGGGCCCACGAGCAGTACTTC
TRBV6-6	.	TRBJ1-5	.	CASSYRGPQPQHF	TGTGCCAGCAGTTACAGGGGCCCTCAGCCCCAGCATTTT
TRBV5-6	TRBD1	TRBJ2-5	.	CASIDRGQRETQYF	TGTGCCAGCATAGACAGGGGGCAAAGAGAGACCCAGTACTTC
TRBV28	.	TRBJ2-1	.	CASSLAGQALEQFF	TGTGCCAGCAGTCTAGCCGGGCAGGCGCTAGAGCAGTTCTTC
TRBV18	.	TRBJ1-2	.	CASSLFEDANYGYTF	TGTGCCAGCTCCCTTTTTGAGGACGCTAACTATGGCTACACCTTC
TRBV28	TRBD1	TRBJ1-4	.	CASSLRQGPEGEKLFF	TGTGCCAGCAGTTTACGACAGGGCCCAGAGGGTGAAAAACTGTTTTTT
TRBV29-1	.	TRBJ1-1	.	CSVEVQGRKYYTEAFF	TGCAGCGTTGAAGTACAGGGAAGGAAGTATTACACTGAAGCTTTCTTT
TRBV10-3	TRBD1	TRBJ1-2	.	CASGTGLYGYTF	TGTGCCAGTGGGACAGGGCTCTATGGCTACACCTTC
TRBV27	TRBD1	TRBJ1-6	.	CASSSPPGTGLSPLHF	TGTGCCAGCAGTTCCCCTCCTGGGACAGGGCTTTCACCCCTCCACTTT
TRBV3-1/TRBV3-2	TRBD2	TRBJ2-5	.	CASSQAAGARETQYF	TGTGCCAGCAGCCAAGCAGCGGGGGCTCGGGAGACCCAGTACTTC
TRBV11-2	.	TRBJ1-1	.	CASSALDGGDTEAFF	TGTGCCAGCAGCGCCCTGGATGGGGGGGACACTGAAGCTTTCTTT
TRBV3-1/TRBV3-2	.	TRBJ2-1	.	CASSQGGPYNEQFF	TGTGCCAGCAGCCAAGGGGGGCCCTACAATGAGCAGTTCTTC
TRBV5-1	.	TRBJ2-5	few	CASSLAAQSGEETQYF	TGCGCCAGCAGCTTGGCTGCCCAATCTGGGGAAGAGACCCAGTACTTC
TRBV5-1	TRBD1	TRBJ2-7	.	CASSLGQGAEEQYF	TGCGCCAGCAGCTTAGGACAGGGGGCGGAAGAGCAGTACTTC
TRBV18	.	TRBJ2-2	.	CASSPPQGTNTGELFF	TGTGCCAGCTCACCACCTCAGGGGACGAACACCGGGGAGCTGTTTTTT
TRBV6-6	.	TRBJ2-2	.	CASTPAGELFF	TGTGCCAGCACCCCGGCCGGGGAGCTGTTTTTT
TRBV10-2	.	TRBJ2-1	.	CASTEGGNEQFF	TGCGCCAGCACGGAGGGGGGCAATGAGCAGTTCTTC
TRBV6-1	.	TRBJ2-5	.	CASSEGGGGQGTQYF	TGTGCCAGCAGTGAAGGAGGCGGGGGCCAGGGGACCCAGTACTTC
TRBV28	.	TRBJ1-2	.	CASSLPAKTGGYGYTF	TGTGCCAGCAGTTTACCCGCTAAGACAGGAGGCTATGGCTACACCTTC
TRBV6-2/TRBV6-3	.	TRBJ1-2	.	CASSLTGGYTF	TGTGCCAGCAGTTTAACTGGAGGCTACACCTTC
TRBV18	.	TRBJ2-3	.	CASSPPVAPDTQYF	TGTGCCAGCTCACCACCGGTGGCCCCAGATACGCAGTATTTT
TRBV30	.	TRBJ1-5	.	CAWSYSINQPQHF	TGTGCCTGGAGTTACTCGATTAATCAGCCCCAGCATTTT
TRBV30	.	TRBJ2-7	few	CACRGTRSYEQYF	TGTGCCTGTCGGGGGACTCGGTCCTACGAGCAGTACTTC
TRBV3-1/TRBV3-2	.	TRBJ2-7	once	CASSQERKQYF	TGTGCCAGCAGCCAAGAAAGGAAGCAGTACTTC
TRBV5-1	.	TRBJ1-2	.	CASSLVGAVYGYTF	TGCGCCAGCAGCTTGGTTGGTGCGGTCTATGGCTACACCTTC
TRBV7-9	TRBD1	TRBJ1-5	.	CASSSPGQQDQPQHF	TGTGCCAGCAGCTCCCCGGGACAGCAGGATCAGCCCCAGCATTTT
TRBV19	.	TRBJ1-6	.	CASRGAGRLYDSPLHF	TGTGCCAGCCGAGGGGCAGGACGTCTATACGATTCACCCCTCCACTTT
TRBV3-1/TRBV3-2	TRBD1	TRBJ2-1	few	CATWDRGRNEQFF	TGTGCCACCTGGGACAGGGGGCGCAATGAGCAGTTCTTC
TRBV3-1/TRBV3-2	TRBD1	TRBJ1-5	.	CASSLGQGGNQPQHF	TGTGCCAGCAGCCTAGGACAGGGTGGCAATCAGCCCCAGCATTTT
TRBV3-1/TRBV3-2	TRBD1	TRBJ2-1	.	CASSREGAYEQFF	TGTGCCAGCAGCCGAGAGGGGGCATATGAGCAGTTCTTC
TRBV7-2	.	TRBJ1-4	few	CASREGATNEKLFF	TGTGCCAGCAGAGAGGGGGCAACTAATGAAAAACTGTTTTTT
TRBV6-5	TRBD1	TRBJ1-3	.	CASSSGGASGNTIYF	TGTGCCAGCTCTTCAGGGGGCGCCTCTGGAAACACCATATATTTT
TRBV28	.	TRBJ1-5	.	CASSLIFDPVSQPQHF	TGTGCCAGCAGTTTAATATTTGACCCCGTGAGTCAGCCCCAGCATTTT
TRBV11-2	.	TRBJ2-3	.	CASSLASFSDTQYF	TGTGCCAGCAGCTTAGCCTCGTTTTCAGATACGCAGTATTTT